The 26 T cell receptor beta chains below come from one sample, sequenced in a study of cytomegalovirus exposure and HLA in healthy donors. PCR employed 60 Vbeta and 13 Jbeta primers. Measured with immunoSEQ multiplex PCR; TCRdb has only the in-frame clones, and not every one. The table includes 140,000 to 150,000 clones, 66% detected once. Sequenced sample: PBMCs. Receptors were obtained from a woman aged 60 to 75 in good health and CMV-seronegative.

This rearrangement joins TRBV19 to TRBJ2-3, with unresolved D. CDR3 length: 11 amino acids. Germline V lookup: CDR1 LNHDA, CDR2 SQIVND (reference sequence). V lost 3 bases and J lost 6, with 4 bases in between. CDR3 DNA: TGTGCCAGTAGTATCTCCGATACGCAGTATTTT. It encodes CASSISDTQYF.

The V and J genes are TRBV4-3 and TRBJ2-5, with TRBD1 matching over 10 bases. The assigned J gene may be wrong: the sequence end matches TRBJ2-7 better. The CDR3 contains 15 residues. Germline CDR1 LGHNA, CDR2 YSLEER. CDR3 sequence reads: CASSQGGQGIGEQYF. CDR3 in DNA: TGCGCCAGCAGCCAGGGGGGACAGGGGATCGGCGAGCAGTACTTC.

This clone was observed a few times. This chain uses TRBV5-1 with TRBJ2-7, with 7 bases that match TRBD1. The ends lost 4 bases at V and 9 bases at J; junction bases unmatched: 19. CDR1 and CDR2 (germline): SGHRS, YFSETQ. This CDR3 has 16 amino acids. The CDR3 nucleotides read TGCGCCAGCAGCCCACGCCAACAGGGGTCGAAGTATTGGCAGTACTTC. Translating gives CASSPRQQGSKYWQYF.

The chain recombines TRBV18 with TRBJ2-5; 7 nucleotides line up with TRBD1. There are 17 residues in the CDR3. Germline assignment: CDR1 KGHSH and CDR2 LQKENI. V was clipped by 4 bases and J by 1 base; unmatched bases: 12. CDR3: CASSLISGQNGQETQYF. In DNA, the CDR3 is TGTGCCAGCTCACTGATATCGGGACAGAACGGCCAAGAGACCCAGTACTTC.

The CDR3: CASSGGGPTSTDTQYF. CDR3 DNA sequence: TGTGCCAGCAGTGGGGGCGGACCTACTAGCACAGATACGCAGTATTTT. V gene TRBV2 combines with J gene TRBJ2-3; maybe TRBD1 (5 bases). Per the germline V gene, CDR1 is SNHLY and CDR2 is FYNNEI. Trimming cost V 4 bases and J 0 bases, with 14 bases left between them. The CDR3 is 16 residues long.

This sequence joins TRBV29-1 and TRBJ2-1, with D perhaps matching TRBD1 (5 bases). V was clipped by 2 bases and J by 7 bases, with 6 bases between them. CDR3 length: 11 residues. In germline, CDR1 is SQVTM, CDR2 ANQGSEA. The CDR3 region is CSVEPGNEQFF. The DNA for the CDR3 is TGCAGCGTTGAACCAGGGAATGAGCAGTTCTTC.

This clone has only one observation. This chain joins TRBV18 and TRBJ1-2, with a possible D match to TRBD1 (5 bases). V was clipped by 6 bases and J by 5 bases, with 19 bases between them. Per germline, CDR1 KGHSH and CDR2 LQKENI. This CDR3 contains 15 residues. The CDR3 loop reads CASSPETERLYGYTF. The DNA of the CDR3 is TGTGCCAGCTCTCCAGAGACAGAACGCCTATATGGCTACACCTTC.

DNA for the CDR3: TGTGCCAGCAGCTTAGTAGGGGGGGACGAGCAGTACTTC. Translating gives CASSLVGGDEQYF. V and J are TRBV5-5 and TRBJ2-7; D may be TRBD2 (7 bases). Trimming left V 2 bases short and J 5 bases short, with 11 bases between. CDR3 length: 13 amino acids. Germline V gives CDR1 SGHKS, CDR2 YYEKEE (reference sequence). Filled out from reference TRBV5-5 and TRBJ2-7, the complete variable domain reads DAGVTQSPTHLIKTRGQQVTLRCSPISGHKSVSWYQQVLGQGPQFIFQYYEKEERGRGNFPDRFSARQFPNYSSELNVNALLLGDSALYLCASSLVGGDEQYFGPGTRLTVT.

This sequence joins TRBV7-2 and TRBJ1-5; D remains ambiguous. This CDR3 region has 15 residues. The germline V gene has CDR1 SGHTA and CDR2 FQGNSA. Trimming left V 0 bases short and J 6 bases short, with 12 bases between. The CDR3: CASSLASGNPQPQHF. The CDR3 DNA follows: TGTGCCAGCAGCTTAGCGTCGGGAAATCCTCAGCCCCAGCATTTT. The complete variable domain, with remaining parts taken from reference TRBV7-2 and TRBJ1-5, reads GAGVSQSPSNKVTEKGKDVELRCDPISGHTALYWYRQSLGQGLEFLIYFQGNSAPDKSGLPSDRFSAERTGGSVSTLTIQRTQQEDSAVYLCASSLASGNPQPQHFGDGTRLSIL.

The V gene is TRBV14, the J gene TRBJ1-2; 9 bases are a match to TRBD1. Germline-derived CDR1 and CDR2 are SGHDN and FVKESK. V dropped 3 bases and J dropped 6; count of bases not matched to a gene: 8. This CDR3 region has 15 residues. CDR3 protein: CASSQVPGQGDGYTF. DNA of the CDR3: TGTGCCAGCAGCCAGGTCCCGGGACAGGGAGATGGCTACACCTTC.

This clone was counted between two and nine times. The CDR3 DNA follows: TGCGCCAGCAGCCATCTGGGACAGAGGAACACTGAAGCTTTCTTT. As protein: CASSHLGQRNTEAFF. This rearrangement joins TRBV4-1 to TRBJ1-1; 7 nucleotides agree with TRBD1. V was clipped by 3 bases and J by 1 base; unmatched bases: 5. CDR3 length: 15 residues. The germline CDR1 and CDR2 sequences are MGHRA and YSYEKL.

The rearrangement links TRBV2 to TRBJ2-3; 9 nucleotides match TRBD2. This CDR3 is built from 16 residues. The V gene's germline CDR1 is SNHLY and CDR2 FYNNEI. V trimming: 3 bases; J trimming: 5 bases; junction bases outside the gene matches: 9. CDR3 sequence: CASSEFKRGVGDTQYF. The CDR3 DNA is TGTGCCAGCAGTGAGTTTAAGCGGGGGGTAGGAGATACGCAGTATTTT.

V usage is TRBV28 and J usage is TRBJ1-2, with 8 bases fitting TRBD1. The length of the CDR3 is 15 residues. Trimming at V came to 4 bases and at J to 8 bases, leaving 12 bases not matched to a gene. Germline assignment: CDR1 MDHEN and CDR2 SYDVKM. The CDR3 bases are TGTGCCAGCAGTTCACCAGGACAGGGCTCGGACGGCTACACCTTC. Translating it yields CASSSPGQGSDGYTF.

This sequence joins TRBV4-3 and TRBJ1-2, with TRBD1 matching 8 bases. The V gene's germline CDR1 is LGHNA and CDR2 YSLEER. With 0 bases clipped from V and 8 bases from J, the junction kept 8 bases outside the gene matches. CDR3 length: 15 amino acids. The CDR3 loop is CASSQDDRGAEGYTF. The DNA for the CDR3 is TGCGCCAGCAGCCAAGATGACAGGGGCGCGGAGGGCTACACCTTC.

J is TRBJ1-1 and V is TRBV7-2; 8 positions match TRBD1. The germline CDR1 and CDR2 sequences are SGHTA and FQGNSA. V lost 0 bases to trimming and J lost 6 bases; unmatched junction nucleotides: 9. The CDR3 loop spans 16 amino acids. The DNA for the CDR3 is TGTGCCAGCAGCTTAGCAGTCGGACAGGGTCGCGCTGAAGCTTTCTTT. As protein: CASSLAVGQGRAEAFF.

The V gene is TRBV7-2, the J gene TRBJ2-1; D gene uncertain. CDR3 length: 11 amino acids. V lost 5 bases and J lost 7, with 6 bases in between. Germline CDR1 and CDR2: SGHTA and FQGNSA. In DNA form, the CDR3 reads TGTGCCAGCAGCCGCAGGAATGAGCAGTTCTTC. This sequence encodes CASSRRNEQFF.

The chain links TRBV5-1 to TRBJ1-5; 8 bases match TRBD1. This CDR3 spans 14 amino acids. Unmatched junction bases numbered 6, after V lost 3 bases and J lost 7 bases. Germline V gene data show CDR1 as SGHRS and CDR2 as YFSETQ. The CDR3 DNA is TGCGCCAGCAGCTCCGACAGGGGAGGGCAGCCCCAGCATTTT. This sequence encodes CASSSDRGGQPQHF.

The chain carries TRBV25-1 and TRBJ2-5; 9 bases map to TRBD1. The CDR3 consists of 13 residues. With 6 bases clipped from V and 4 bases from J, the junction kept 3 bases outside the gene matches. CDR1 MGHDK and CDR2 SYGVNS come from the germline V gene. The CDR3 DNA sequence: TGTGCCAGCAGGAAGACAGGGGGAGAGACCCAGTACTTC. It specifies CASRKTGGETQYF.

V and J are TRBV5-1 and TRBJ2-5, with 9 bases aligning to TRBD1. The J call could be wrong; TRBJ2-7 is a better fit for the DNA end. Germline V gives CDR1 SGHRS, CDR2 YFSETQ. The CDR3 loop spans 15 amino acids. CDR3 sequence reads: CASSSQGAAPYEQYF. CDR3 bases: TGCGCCAGCAGCTCACAGGGGGCCGCCCCCTACGAGCAGTACTTC.

The genes are TRBV25-1 and TRBJ1-2; 7 bases are a match to TRBD1. The CDR3 is 13 amino acids. Germline V gene sequence: CDR1 MGHDK, CDR2 SYGVNS. J gave up 7 bases and V 3 bases, and 5 bases lay outside the gene matches. CDR3 residues: CASSDGDRVGYTF. DNA for the CDR3: TGTGCCAGCAGTGATGGTGACAGGGTTGGCTACACCTTC.

This clone was counted a few times. This chain joins TRBV7-2 and TRBJ1-6; tentatively, D is TRBD1 (6 bases). This CDR3 contains 15 residues. Germline CDR1 reads SGHTA; CDR2 reads FQGNSA. V was clipped by 4 bases and J by 6 bases, with 13 bases between them. The CDR3 sequence is CASSSWGGSNSPLHF. For the CDR3, the DNA is TGTGCCAGCAGCTCCTGGGGGGGCAGTAATTCACCCCTCCACTTT.

This chain links TRBV6-5 with TRBJ2-3, with 11 bases that match TRBD2. The junction had 6 bases not matched to a gene; V was cut back by 6 bases and J by 7 bases. CDR3 length: 14 amino acids. Germline assignment: CDR1 MNHEY and CDR2 SVGAGI. CDR3 loop: CASRPGLAANTQYF. The CDR3 nucleotides read TGTGCCAGCAGGCCGGGACTAGCGGCTAATACGCAGTATTTT.

This sequence joins TRBV21-1 and TRBJ1-4. TRBV21-1 is a pseudogene segment. The CDR3 is made up of 17 amino acids. The CDR3 reads CASSTEGGGRGDEKLFF. In DNA, the CDR3 is TGTGCCAGCAGCACAGAGGGTGGAGGACGGGGAGATGAAAAACTGTTTTTT.

V gene TRBV5-1 combines with J gene TRBJ2-3, with D maybe TRBD1 (5 bases). Deletions cut 4 bases from V and 2 bases from J, with 14 bases between. CDR1 and CDR2 (germline): SGHRS, YFSETQ. The CDR3 spans 15 residues. CDR3 region: CASSRWGTNTDTQYF. CDR3 DNA: TGCGCCAGCAGCCGGTGGGGCACGAACACAGATACGCAGTATTTT. The full variable domain, its missing parts supplied by reference TRBV5-1 and TRBJ2-3, is KAGVTQTPRYLIKTRGQQVTLSCSPISGHRSVSWYQQTPGQGLQFLFEYFSETQRNKGNFPGRFSGRQFSNSRSEMNVSTLELGDSALYLCASSRWGTNTDTQYFGPGTRLTVL.

V usage is TRBV19 and J usage is TRBJ2-5, with D possibly being TRBD1 (6 bases). The V gene lost 4 bases and the J gene lost 1 base, with 10 bases spanning the gap. Germline V CDR1 and CDR2: LNHDA, SQIVND (reference sequence). The CDR3 totals 14 residues. CDR3 sequence reads: CASSTGTSQETQYF. DNA of the CDR3: TGTGCCAGTAGTACGGGGACAAGCCAAGAGACCCAGTACTTC.

The CDR3 coding sequence is TGTGCCAGCAGTCCGAGGACAGGGGGAAGGGAAAAACTGTTTTTT. It codes for CASSPRTGGREKLFF. The V and J genes are TRBV28 and TRBJ1-4; 10 bases line up with TRBD1. Germline loops: CDR1 MDHEN, CDR2 SYDVKM. This CDR3 is 15 amino acids long. The trim removed 5 bases at V and 8 bases at J, leaving 8 bases unmatched. The whole variable domain, filled in from reference TRBV28 and TRBJ1-4, reads DVKVTQSSRYLVKRTGEKVFLECVQDMDHENMFWYRQDPGLGLRLIYFSYDVKMKEKGDIPEGYSVSREKKERFSLILESASTNQTSMYLCASSPRTGGREKLFFGSGTQLSVL.